Reported below is one TCR beta chain. Its antigen is currently unknown. These data originate in a study of graft-versus-host responses after intestinal transplantation. Whole-study findings and limits: Allografts of one patient group, those with graft-donor T cell macrochimerism, had high graft-versus-host to host-versus-graft clonal ratios.

CDR1 ENHRY and CDR2 SYGVKD come from the germline V gene. V was trimmed by 3 bases and J by 5 bases, leaving 13 bases between them. The CDR3 is 14 amino acids. Generated by immunoSEQ multiplex PCR, the TCRdb table keeps only in-frame clones and is missing some. Of approximately 60,000 clones in the sample, roughly 90% are singletons; the top ten hold about 1.7%. Sequences were derived from unstimulated CD8+ T cells sorted from spleen or lymph node cells, sampled before transplant. This clonotype was obtained from a human donor who was the organ donor for an intestinal transplant. The J gene is TRBJ2-5, the V gene TRBV10-3; possibly TRBD2 for D (6 bases). CDR3 nucleotides: TGTGCCATCAGTGACGCGGGAAACGGGGAGACCCAGTACTTC. It specifies CAISDAGNGETQYF.